The entry below describes one TCR beta chain. What antigen it recognizes has not been identified. Base qualities are missing; no much larger clone stands one base away. The data are from a study of blood T cell repertoires in COVID-19 (dated by TCRdb to 2020 to 2022). With regard to the full study: Samples covering the acute and convalescent phases of COVID-19 were provided by collaborators in the United States, Italy and Spain. The prospective study material was composed of cDNA or gDNA derived from T cells, B-cell-depleted T cells, or PBMCs. Subjects who had been exposed to COVID-19, were actively infected with it, or had recovered from it provided the deeply sampled blood TCRbeta repertoires that made up the dataset. The repertoires were released in a freely available public database intended as a resource for research on the immune response to SARS-CoV-2. Samples came from the ongoing ImmuneRACE study (first 160 participants) plus 1,254 subjects from 6 global collaborators. A de-identified subject ID, COVID-19 status, age in years and sex were almost always included in the sample metadata. HLA class I and class II types, where available, came from metadata supplied by the sample provider rather than from assay-based typing.

The paper as a whole reports these results and caveats: The quantity of clinical and demographic metadata differed by source and by participant and was supplied without curation.

The immunoSEQ Assay, a bias-controlled multiplex PCR, was used to amplify TCRbeta CDR3 regions from genomic DNA. Processing in the source paper ran as follows. The number of nucleated cells in each sample was estimated from the amplification of reference gene primers within the assay. To quantify the absolute abundance of each unique TCRbeta CDR3 rearrangement, sequence reads were collapsed and filtered. For each sample, productive Simpson clonality was calculated by taking the square root of Simpson's diversity index across productive rearrangements. TCRdb took over this immuneACCESS table, retaining in-frame rearrangements with V and J assigned. Such tables are incomplete; in checked studies, under half of the missing clones stem from an unresolved V gene, and the remainder is unexplained. V and J calls plus clone size are reproduced from that table; the DNA served to infer D and trimming. The sample contains 100,000 or so clones, roughly 85% of them found a single time. The ten largest clones represent roughly 3% of the sample.

Trimming at the junction amounts to 4 bases on V and 6 bases on J, and the germline ends lie 26 bases apart. Taken from the germline V gene (reference sequence), the CDR1 and CDR2 loops are SEHNR and FQNEAQ. The CDR3 starts with the cysteine, ends with the phenylalanine, and has 18 residues. The DNA shown is the 54-base CDR3, in frame from base 1. In the prospective study, participants were about 18 to 95 years old, resided in around 25 geographic areas of the United States, and were enrolled through a virtual design. To assign participants to cohorts, the prospective study relied on clinical history that participants themselves reported in a screening survey and a study questionnaire. Recovered participants in ImmuneRACE Cohort 3 were defined as having two consecutive negative NP/OP PCR tests, clearance from a healthcare professional, or resolution of symptoms. Mobile phlebotomists in the prospective study collected whole blood, serum and a nasopharyngeal or oropharyngeal swab from every participant. Participants in the prospective study had the option to provide additional blood draws and questionnaires over a roughly 2-month period. Prospective study blood samples were shipped either frozen or at room temperature before DNA extraction.

This TCR came from a woman aged 45 to 65 who had recovered from COVID-19. The sequence joins TRBV7-9 to TRBJ2-3, and possibly TRBD1, on 5 matching bases. What was sequenced was PBMCs or T cells enriched from blood (not recorded which). The DNA reads TGTGCCAGCAGCTATTCGCGACAAGCAACTCGACACAGGGATACGCAGTATTTT. Translation gives CASSYSRQATRHRDTQYF.